This T cell receptor beta chain comes out of a study of blood T cells in healthy people across ages. Study as a whole: Every two T cells gave about one barcoded beta molecule via template switching.

There are 13 residues in the CDR3. V was pared by 5 bases and J by 8 bases, with 15 bases between. Germline V lookup: CDR1 SEHNR, CDR2 FQNEAQ (reference sequence). A second PCR of about 6 to 11 cycles used a sample-barcoded 5' primer and a J-beta primer mix. No fewer than 2.5 million CDR3-containing paired-end reads came from each sample. A single record per CDR3 protein comes from TCRdb applying MiXCR to the 5' RACE reads. Counted here are 600,000 or so distinct CDR3 sequences, approximately 30% occurring once; the ten biggest clones make up approximately 15%. This sequence joins TRBV7-9 and TRBJ1-2, with D tentatively TRBD1 (6 bases). This sequence originates from a woman aged 80 or older in good health. Sequenced sample: blood. The CDR3, as DNA: TGTGCCAGCAGCCCGGACAGTTTCTACGGCTACACCTTC. It codes for CASSPDSFYGYTF.